This TCR beta chain derives from a study of T cell responses to AZD1222 COVID-19 vaccine. General study points: White British people made up most donors, females outnumbered males, and clonal diversity was possibly underestimated.

Points on this clone: What it binds is not known.

TCRdb's copy holds only in-frame clones and misses some; the assay was immunoSEQ multiplex PCR. The profile shows approximately 88,000 clones, less than 95% of them singletons. Germline V gene lookup returns CDR1 SGHNT and CDR2 YYREEE (reference sequence). The CDR3 spans 17 residues. V was clipped by 0 bases and J by 1 base, with 15 bases between them. The sample was peripheral blood, taken 28 days after the second AZD1222 dose. V and J are TRBV5-4 and TRBJ2-3; a possible D gene is TRBD2 (5 bases). This TCR was recovered from an adult who received the AZD1222 COVID-19 vaccine. The chain's CDR3 is CASSLEWLAGGTDTQYF. The CDR3 nucleotides read TGTGCCAGCAGCTTGGAGTGGTTGGCCGGGGGCACAGATACGCAGTATTTT. The full variable domain, its missing parts supplied by reference TRBV5-4 and TRBJ2-3, is ETGVTQSPTHLIKTRGQQVTLRCSSQSGHNTVSWYQQALGQGPQFIFQYYREEENGRGNFPPRFSGLQFPNYSSELNVNALELDDSALYLCASSLEWLAGGTDTQYFGPGTRLTVL.